This T cell receptor beta chain originates from a study of blood T cell repertoires in COVID-19. Study background: Nucleic acid was either cDNA or gDNA, and it came from T cells, B-cell-depleted T cells, or PBMCs.

The length of the CDR3 is 14 residues. V gave up 0 bases and J gave up 6 bases, with 11 bases separating them. In germline, CDR1 is MNHEY, CDR2 SMNVEV (reference sequence). In the authors' workflow: For nucleated cells, counts were estimated from reference gene primer amplification. The assay was immunoSEQ multiplex PCR, and TCRdb's table has in-frame clones only and misses some. The DNA was the basis for D and trimming; V, J and clone size are from that table. The table includes about 500,000 clones, around nine tenths detected once. The sequence was obtained from a woman aged 45-65 years with COVID-19, enrolled during active disease. The chain links TRBV27 to TRBJ1-2; TRBD1 might be the D (5 bases). Sequenced input: peripheral blood. The CDR3 region has the DNA TGTGCCAGCAGTTTATCGTCCCAGGGCCATGGCTACACCTTC. It codes for CASSLSSQGHGYTF.